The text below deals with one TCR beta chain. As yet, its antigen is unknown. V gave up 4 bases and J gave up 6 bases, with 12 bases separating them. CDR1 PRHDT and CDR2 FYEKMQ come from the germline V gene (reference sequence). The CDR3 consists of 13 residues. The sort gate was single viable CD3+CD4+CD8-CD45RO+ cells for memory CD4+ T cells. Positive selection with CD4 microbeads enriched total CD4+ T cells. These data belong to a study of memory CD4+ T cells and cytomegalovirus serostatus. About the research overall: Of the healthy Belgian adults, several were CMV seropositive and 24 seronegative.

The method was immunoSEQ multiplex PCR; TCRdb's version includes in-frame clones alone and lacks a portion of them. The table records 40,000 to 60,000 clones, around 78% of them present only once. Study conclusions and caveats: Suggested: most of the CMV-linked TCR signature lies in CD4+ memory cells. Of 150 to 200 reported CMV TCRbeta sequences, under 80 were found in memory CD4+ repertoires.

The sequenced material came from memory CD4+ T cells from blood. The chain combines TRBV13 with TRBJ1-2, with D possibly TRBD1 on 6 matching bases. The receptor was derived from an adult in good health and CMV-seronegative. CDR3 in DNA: TGTGCCAGCAGCTGGAAGGGGGATCATGGCTACACCTTC. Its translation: CASSWKGDHGYTF.